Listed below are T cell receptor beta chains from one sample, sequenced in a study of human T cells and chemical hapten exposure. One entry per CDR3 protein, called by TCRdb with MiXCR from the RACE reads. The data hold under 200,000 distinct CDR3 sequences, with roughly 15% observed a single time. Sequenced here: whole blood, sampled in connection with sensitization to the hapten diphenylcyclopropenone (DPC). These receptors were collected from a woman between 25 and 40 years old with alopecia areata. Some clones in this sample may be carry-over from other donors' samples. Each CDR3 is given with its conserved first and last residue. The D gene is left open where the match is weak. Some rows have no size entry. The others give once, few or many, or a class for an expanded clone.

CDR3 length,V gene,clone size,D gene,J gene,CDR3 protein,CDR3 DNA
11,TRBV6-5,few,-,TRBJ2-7,CVVGPYYEQYF,TGTGTTGTGGGACCTTACTACGAGCAGTACTTC
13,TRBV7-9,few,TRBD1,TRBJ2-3,CASSLEGQTTQYF,TGTGCCAGCAGCTTAGAGGGACAGACTACGCAGTATTTT
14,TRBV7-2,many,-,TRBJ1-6,CASSDRVKNSPLHF,TGTGCCAGCAGCGACCGGGTCAAGAATTCACCCCTCCACTTT
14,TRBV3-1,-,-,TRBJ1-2,CASSQDGKVYGYTF,TGTGCCAGCAGCCAAGACGGCAAGGTCTATGGCTACACCTTC
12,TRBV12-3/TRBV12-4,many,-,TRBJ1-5,CASSLNNQPQHF,TGTGCCAGCAGTTTGAACAATCAGCCCCAGCATTTT
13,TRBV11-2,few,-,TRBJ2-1,CASSYRLYNEQFF,TGTGCCAGCAGCTACAGACTGTACAATGAGCAGTTCTTC
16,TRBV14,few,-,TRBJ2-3,CASSQYSGASTDTQYF,TGTGCCAGCAGCCAATACTCCGGGGCGAGCACAGATACGCAGTATTTT
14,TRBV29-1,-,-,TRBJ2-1,CSVIPNGKGNEQFF,TGCAGCGTTATTCCAAACGGGAAGGGCAATGAGCAGTTCTTC
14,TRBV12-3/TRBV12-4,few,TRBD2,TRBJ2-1,CASGPSGAYNEQFF,TGTGCCAGCGGACCTAGCGGCGCATACAATGAGCAGTTCTTC
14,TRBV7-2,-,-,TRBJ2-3,CASSPRDSYITQYF,TGTGCCAGCAGCCCCCGGGACTCCTATATCACGCAGTATTTT
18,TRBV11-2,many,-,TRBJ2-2,CASSQGTLLAINTGELFF,TGTGCCAGCAGCCAGGGCACGTTGCTAGCGATCAACACCGGGGAGCTGTTTTTT
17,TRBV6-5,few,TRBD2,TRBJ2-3,CASSLPGLASHTDTQYF,TGTGCCAGCAGCCTACCGGGACTAGCGTCCCACACAGATACGCAGTATTTT
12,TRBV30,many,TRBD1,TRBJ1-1,CACRQGWTEAFF,TGTGCCTGCCGACAGGGGTGGACTGAAGCTTTCTTT
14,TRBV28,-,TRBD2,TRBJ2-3,CASLGAGVTDTQYF,TGTGCCAGCCTCGGGGCGGGGGTTACAGATACGCAGTATTTT
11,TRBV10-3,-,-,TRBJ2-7,CAIRGRDEQYF,TGTGCCATCAGAGGACGGGACGAGCAGTACTTC
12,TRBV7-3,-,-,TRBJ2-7,CASSARAYEQYF,TGTGCCAGCAGCGCACGAGCCTACGAGCAGTACTTC
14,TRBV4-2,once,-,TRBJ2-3,CASSQARLTDTQYF,TGTGCCAGCAGCCAAGCGAGACTCACAGATACGCAGTATTTT
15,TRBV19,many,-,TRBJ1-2,CASLPRRASPQGYTF,TGTGCCAGTCTGCCGCGACGGGCCTCGCCTCAGGGCTACACCTTC
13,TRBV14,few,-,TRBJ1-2,CASSQGRLYGYTF,TGTGCCAGCAGCCAAGGACGTCTTTATGGCTACACCTTC
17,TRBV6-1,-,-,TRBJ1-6,CASSEGLRGTYNSPLHF,TGTGCCAGCAGTGAAGGCTTACGAGGAACCTATAATTCACCCCTCCACTTT
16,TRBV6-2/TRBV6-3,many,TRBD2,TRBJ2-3,CASSYSSGLDADTQYF,TGTGCCAGCAGTTACTCTTCCGGACTAGACGCAGATACGCAGTATTTT
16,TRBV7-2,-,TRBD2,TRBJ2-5,CASSYGTSGPQETQYF,TGTGCCAGCAGCTATGGGACTAGCGGGCCACAAGAGACCCAGTACTTC
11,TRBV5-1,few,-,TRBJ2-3,CASSLLDTQYF,TGTGCCAGCAGCCTTTTGGATACGCAGTATTTT
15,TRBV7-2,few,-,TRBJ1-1,CASSLARHLNTEAFF,TGTGCCAGCAGCTTAGCTAGGCATCTGAACACTGAAGCTTTCTTT
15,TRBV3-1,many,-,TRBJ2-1,CASSQDLQAMGEQFF,TGTGCCAGCAGCCAAGATCTACAGGCTATGGGTGAGCAGTTCTTC
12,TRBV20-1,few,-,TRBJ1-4,CSARWLNEKLFF,TGCAGTGCTAGATGGCTTAATGAAAAACTGTTTTTT
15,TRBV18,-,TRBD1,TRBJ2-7,CASSPPGTGWYEQYF,TGTGCCAGCTCACCGCCCGGGACAGGGTGGTACGAGCAGTACTTC
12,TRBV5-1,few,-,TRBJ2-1,CASSLEGNEQFF,TGCGCCAGCAGCTTGGAAGGTAATGAGCAGTTCTTC
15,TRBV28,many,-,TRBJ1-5,CASSSAGRNNQPQHF,TGTGCCAGCAGTTCGGCGGGCAGAAACAATCAGCCCCAGCATTTT
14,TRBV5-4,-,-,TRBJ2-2,CASSSMDPTGELFF,TGTGCCAGCAGCTCAATGGACCCCACCGGGGAGCTGTTTTTT
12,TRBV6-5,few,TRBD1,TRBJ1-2,CASSPGQGGYTF,TGTGCCAGCAGTCCCGGACAGGGAGGCTACACCTTC
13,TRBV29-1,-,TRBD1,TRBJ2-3,CSVSRGWGDTQYF,TGCAGCGTTTCCAGGGGGTGGGGAGATACGCAGTATTTT
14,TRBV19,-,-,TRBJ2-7,CASSIAQGRGEQYF,TGTGCCAGTAGTATAGCGCAGGGGCGCGGCGAGCAGTACTTC
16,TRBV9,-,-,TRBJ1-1,CASTERGGAQNTEAFF,TGTGCCAGCACCGAGAGGGGGGGGGCTCAAAACACTGAAGCTTTCTTT
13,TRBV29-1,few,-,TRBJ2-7,CSVELGIAYEQYF,TGCAGCGTTGAACTAGGGATAGCCTACGAGCAGTACTTC
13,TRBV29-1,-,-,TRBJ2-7,CSVRTTENYEQYF,TGCAGCGTTCGGACTACCGAAAACTACGAGCAGTACTTC
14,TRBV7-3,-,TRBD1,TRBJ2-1,CASSYGTGTYEQFF,TGTGCCAGCAGCTACGGGACAGGGACATATGAGCAGTTCTTC
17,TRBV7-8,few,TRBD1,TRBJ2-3,CASSSRGRTGNTDTQYF,TGTGCCAGCAGCTCTAGGGGTCGGACAGGGAATACAGATACGCAGTATTTT
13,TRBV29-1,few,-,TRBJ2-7,CSARGNTPYEQYF,TGCAGCGCCCGAGGGAACACGCCCTACGAGCAGTACTTC
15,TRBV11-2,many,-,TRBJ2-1,CASSLLPSSYNEQFF,TGTGCCAGCAGCTTACTGCCATCGTCTTACAATGAGCAGTTCTTC
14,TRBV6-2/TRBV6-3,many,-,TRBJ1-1,CASSRMIKNTEAFF,TGTGCCAGCAGTCGCATGATCAAGAACACTGAAGCTTTCTTT
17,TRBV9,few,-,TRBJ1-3,CASSVDVGVSSGNTIYF,TGTGCCAGCAGCGTAGATGTAGGGGTGAGCTCTGGAAACACCATATATTTT
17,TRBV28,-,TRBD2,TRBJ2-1,CASSPTSGGAFHNEQFF,TGTGCCAGCAGTCCGACTAGCGGGGGGGCCTTCCACAATGAGCAGTTCTTC
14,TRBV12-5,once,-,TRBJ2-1,CASAGGNLYNEQFF,TGTGCTAGTGCTGGCGGGAATCTCTACAATGAGCAGTTCTTC
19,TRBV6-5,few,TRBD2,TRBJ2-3,CASSTGRVGWGGTTDTQYF,TGTGCCAGCAGTACCGGGAGGGTCGGCTGGGGCGGTACCACAGATACGCAGTATTTT
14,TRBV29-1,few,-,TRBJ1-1,CSVAKGNRNTEAFF,TGCAGCGTTGCGAAGGGTAATAGGAACACTGAAGCTTTCTTT
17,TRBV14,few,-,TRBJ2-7,CASSQGGGDPYLFEQYF,TGTGCCAGCAGCCAAGGCGGAGGGGACCCCTATCTGTTCGAGCAGTACTTC
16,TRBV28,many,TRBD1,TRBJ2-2,CASSLMGQGLTGELFF,TGTGCCAGCAGTTTAATGGGACAGGGATTAACCGGGGAGCTGTTTTTT
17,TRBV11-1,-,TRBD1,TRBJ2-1,CASSFGQGADSRNEQFF,TGTGCCAGCAGCTTCGGACAGGGGGCGGACTCTCGTAATGAGCAGTTCTTC
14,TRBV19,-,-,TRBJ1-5,CASSIEGSSQPQHF,TGTGCCAGTAGTATAGAGGGCAGTTCCCAGCCCCAGCATTTT
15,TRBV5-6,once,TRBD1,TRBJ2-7,CASSASGQASYEQYF,TGTGCCAGCAGCGCATCGGGACAGGCTTCCTACGAGCAGTACTTC
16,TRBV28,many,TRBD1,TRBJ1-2,CASSSPADRGNYGYTF,TGTGCCAGCAGTTCCCCGGCGGACAGGGGTAACTATGGCTACACCTTC
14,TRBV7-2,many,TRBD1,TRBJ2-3,CASSLWTGTDTQYF,TGTGCCAGCAGCTTGTGGACAGGGACAGATACGCAGTATTTT
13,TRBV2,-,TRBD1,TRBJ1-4,CAKRDRAGEKLFF,TGTGCCAAGCGGGACAGGGCGGGCGAAAAACTGTTTTTT
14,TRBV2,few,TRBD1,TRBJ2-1,CASRSQGQWSEQFF,TGTGCCAGCAGATCACAGGGACAGTGGAGTGAGCAGTTCTTC
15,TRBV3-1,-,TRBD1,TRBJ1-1,CASSHQRTGHLEAFF,TGTGCCAGCAGCCATCAGCGGACAGGGCATTTAGAAGCTTTCTTT
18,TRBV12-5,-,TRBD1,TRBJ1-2,CASGLPTSGTGVLYGYTF,TGTGCTAGTGGTTTACCAACCTCCGGGACAGGGGTATTATATGGCTACACCTTC